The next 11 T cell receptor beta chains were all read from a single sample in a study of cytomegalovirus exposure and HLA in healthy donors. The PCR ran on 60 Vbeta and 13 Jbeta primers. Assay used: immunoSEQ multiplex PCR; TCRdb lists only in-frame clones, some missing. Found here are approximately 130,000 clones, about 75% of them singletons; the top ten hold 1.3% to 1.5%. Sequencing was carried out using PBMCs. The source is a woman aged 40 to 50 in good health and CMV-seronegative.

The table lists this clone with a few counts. CDR3 loop: CASSGSRDKTYEQYF. CDR3 DNA: TGTGCCAGCAGCGGTAGCCGGGACAAGACATACGAGCAGTACTTC. V usage is TRBV7-6 and J usage is TRBJ2-7; D perhaps matches TRBD1 (6 bases). CDR3 size: 15 residues. CDR1 and CDR2 (germline): SGHVS, FNYEAQ. Trimming removed 5 bases at V and 4 bases at J, with 18 bases between.

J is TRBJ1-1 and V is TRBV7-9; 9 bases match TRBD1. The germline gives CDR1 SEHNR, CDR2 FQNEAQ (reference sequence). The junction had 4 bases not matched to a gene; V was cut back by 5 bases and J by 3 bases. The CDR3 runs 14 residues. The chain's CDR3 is CASSTDRGDTEAFF. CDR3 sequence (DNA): TGTGCCAGCAGCACGGACAGGGGAGACACTGAAGCTTTCTTT. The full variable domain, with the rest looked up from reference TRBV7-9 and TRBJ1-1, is DTGVSQNPRHKITKRGQNVTFRCDPISEHNRLYWYRQTLGQGPEFLTYFQNEAQLEKSRLLSDRFSAERPKGSFSTLEIQRTEQGDSAMYLCASSTDRGDTEAFFGQGTRLTVV.

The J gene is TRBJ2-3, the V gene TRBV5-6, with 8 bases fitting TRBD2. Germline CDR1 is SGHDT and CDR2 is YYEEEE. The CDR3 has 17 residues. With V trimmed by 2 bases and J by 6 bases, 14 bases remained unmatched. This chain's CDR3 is CASSLRLQRGFFDTQYF. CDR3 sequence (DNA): TGTGCCAGCAGCTTACGCCTACAGCGGGGGTTCTTTGATACGCAGTATTTT.

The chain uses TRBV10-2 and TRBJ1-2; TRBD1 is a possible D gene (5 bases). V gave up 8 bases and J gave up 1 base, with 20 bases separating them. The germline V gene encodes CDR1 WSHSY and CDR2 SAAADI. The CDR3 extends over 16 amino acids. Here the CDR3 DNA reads TGCGCCAGCTCCCCTTCACCAGGGTCCGGTAACTATGGCTACACCTTC. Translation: CASSPSPGSGNYGYTF.

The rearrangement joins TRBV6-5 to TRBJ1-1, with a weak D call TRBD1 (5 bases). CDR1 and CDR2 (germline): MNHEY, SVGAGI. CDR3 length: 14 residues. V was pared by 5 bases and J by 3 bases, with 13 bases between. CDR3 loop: CASSRNRLDTEAFF. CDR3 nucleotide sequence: TGTGCCAGCAGTCGGAACAGGCTTGACACTGAAGCTTTCTTT.

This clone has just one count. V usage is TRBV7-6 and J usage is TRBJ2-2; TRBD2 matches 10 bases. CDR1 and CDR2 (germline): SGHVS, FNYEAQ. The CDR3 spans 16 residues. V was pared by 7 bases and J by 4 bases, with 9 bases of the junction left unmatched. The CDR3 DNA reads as TGTGCCAGCACCCCAAGGGCTAGCGGGGGCACCGGGGAGCTGTTTTTT. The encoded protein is CASTPRASGGTGELFF. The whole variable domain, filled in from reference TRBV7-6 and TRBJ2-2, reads GAGVSQSPRYKVTKRGQDVALRCDPISGHVSLYWYRQALGQGPEFLTYFNYEAQQDKSGLPNDRFSAERPEGSISTLTIQRTEQRDSAMYRCASTPRASGGTGELFFGEGSRLTVL.

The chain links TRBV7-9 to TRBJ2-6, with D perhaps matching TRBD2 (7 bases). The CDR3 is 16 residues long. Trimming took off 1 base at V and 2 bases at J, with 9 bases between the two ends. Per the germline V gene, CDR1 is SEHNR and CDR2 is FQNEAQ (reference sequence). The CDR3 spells CASSLGGGAGANVLTF. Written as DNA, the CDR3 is TGTGCCAGCAGCTTAGGAGGGGGGGCTGGGGCCAACGTCCTGACTTTC.

CDR3 in amino acids: CASSLLHRSPLNTEAFF. CDR3 DNA: TGTGCCAGCAGCTTATTACACAGGAGCCCATTGAACACTGAAGCTTTCTTT. The chain carries TRBV13 and TRBJ1-1; D perhaps matches TRBD1 (5 bases). This CDR3 region has 17 residues. Trimming cost V 2 bases and J 0 bases, with 16 bases left between them. Germline V CDR1 and CDR2: PRHDT, FYEKMQ (reference sequence).

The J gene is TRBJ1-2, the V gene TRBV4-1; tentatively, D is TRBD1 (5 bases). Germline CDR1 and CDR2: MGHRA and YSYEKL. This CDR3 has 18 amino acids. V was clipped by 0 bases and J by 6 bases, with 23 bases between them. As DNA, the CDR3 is TGCGCCAGCAGCCAAGAATACAAGGGGCTCGGGCAACGGGATGGCTACACCTTC. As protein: CASSQEYKGLGQRDGYTF.

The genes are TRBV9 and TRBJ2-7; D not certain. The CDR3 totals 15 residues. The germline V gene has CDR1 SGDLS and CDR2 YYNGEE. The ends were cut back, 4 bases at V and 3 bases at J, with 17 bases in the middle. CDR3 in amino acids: CASSPPDTEFYEQYF. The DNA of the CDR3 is TGTGCCAGCAGCCCCCCAGATACGGAGTTCTACGAGCAGTACTTC.

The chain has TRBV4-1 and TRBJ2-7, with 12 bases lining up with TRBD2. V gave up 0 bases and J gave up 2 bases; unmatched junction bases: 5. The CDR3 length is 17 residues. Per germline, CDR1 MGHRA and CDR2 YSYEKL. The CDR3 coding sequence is TGCGCCAGCAGCCAAGAACGGACTAGCGGGGTCACCTACGAGCAGTACTTC. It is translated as CASSQERTSGVTYEQYF.